The T cell receptor (beta chain) under discussion was sequenced for a study of identical twins. The CDR3 has 16 amino acids. TCRdb re-derived calls from the 5' RACE reads in MiXCR, one entry per CDR3 protein. The sample has about 1.7 million distinct CDR3 sequences, about 32% seen once. This clonotype was seen more than once but under ten times. The gene calls are TRBV21-1 and TRBJ2-1; TRBD2, as called in the table, went unchecked against the DNA. The tail of the sequence fits TRBJ2-7 better, so the J call may be wrong. TRBV21-1 is listed as a pseudogene. The source of this sequence is a newborn girl in good health. The specimen sequenced was cord blood. The DNA of the CDR3 is TGTGCCAGCGGACCCGATGAGCGGGGGGTCTACAATGAGCAGTACTTC. Its protein is CASGPDERGVYNEQYF.